A single sample gave rise to the 9 T cell receptor beta chains below, sequenced in a study of neurological immune-mediated disorders. TCRdb reanalysed the 5' RACE reads using MiXCR and keeps one entry per CDR3 protein. The sample holds 70,000 or so distinct CDR3 sequences, 2.5% to 4% seen once. Sequencing was performed on PBMCs. These receptors were obtained from a woman in her forties or fifties with multiple sclerosis.

The table lists this clonotype with many counts. The chain joins TRBV6-2 or TRBV6-3 to TRBJ1-5, with D possibly matching TRBD1 (6 bases). Trimming shortened V by 7 bases and J by 2 bases, and 18 bases separated the two germline ends. CDR1 is MNHEY, CDR2 SVGEGT, per germline. The CDR3 has 16 residues. CDR3 bases: TGTGCCAGCACCAGAAATTTCAGGGGTGGCAATCAGCCCCAGCATTTT. Encoded protein: CASTRNFRGGNQPQHF.

This clonotype was seen at least ten times. This chain joins TRBV27 and TRBJ1-2; 7 positions agree with TRBD1. Germline V CDR1 and CDR2: MNHEY, SMNVEV (reference sequence). The junction had 9 bases not matched to a gene; V was cut back by 4 bases and J by 4 bases. The CDR3 runs to 15 residues. CDR3: CASSWSGGLPYGYTF. CDR3 bases: TGTGCCAGCAGTTGGTCAGGGGGACTACCCTATGGCTACACCTTC.

There are a few counts of this clonotype. This may be a read error, as it is one base from a much larger clone. The chain combines TRBV9 with TRBJ2-1, with TRBD2 matching over 9 bases. The germline V gene has CDR1 SGDLS and CDR2 YYNGEE. This CDR3 has 12 amino acids. CDR3 DNA sequence: TGTACCAGCAGCGTCAGCGGGGGGGAGCAGTTCTTC. It yields the protein CTSSVSGGEQFF.

This clonotype was counted many times. The chain carries TRBV7-2 and TRBJ2-3; 11 nucleotides match TRBD2. V lost 6 bases, J lost 2 bases, and 28 bases stayed unmatched. The CDR3 is 23 amino acids. Germline CDR1 SGHTA, CDR2 FQGNSA. Here the CDR3 DNA reads TGTGCCAGCAGTACACCGGGACTAGCGGTGCCCTCTCCGCGCCATTGGTTCACAGATACGCAGTATTTT. It codes for CASSTPGLAVPSPRHWFTDTQYF.

This clonotype was counted at least ten times. CDR3 in amino acids: CASSPGQGAYGYTF. The CDR3 DNA is TGTGCCAGCAGCCCGGGACAGGGTGCCTATGGCTACACCTTC. J is TRBJ1-2 and V is TRBV3-1; TRBD1 matches 9 bases. V lost 4 bases to trimming and J lost 4 bases; unmatched junction nucleotides: 4. CDR3 length equals 14 residues. Germline V gives CDR1 LGHDT, CDR2 YNNKEL (reference sequence).

This clonotype was observed many times. The chain uses TRBV5-6 and TRBJ1-1; D may be TRBD1 (6 bases). There are 14 residues in the CDR3. Per the germline V gene, CDR1 is SGHDT and CDR2 is YYEEEE. V lost 3 bases, J lost 1 base, and 10 bases lay in between. The CDR3 nucleotides are TGTGCCAGCAGCTGGGGACAAAGGAACACTGAAGCTTTCTTT. It specifies CASSWGQRNTEAFF.

This clonotype was seen ten or more times. This chain links TRBV20-1 with TRBJ1-5; no clear D. V was shortened by 2 bases and J by 3 bases, with 8 bases between the two germline ends. CDR1 is DFQATT, CDR2 SNEGSKA, per germline (reference sequence). This CDR3 comprises 13 residues. The CDR3 sequence is CSARRFPNQPQHF. CDR3 sequence (DNA): TGCAGTGCTAGAAGGTTCCCCAATCAGCCCCAGCATTTT.

There are many counts of this clonotype. The rearrangement links TRBV7-2 to TRBJ2-3; either TRBD1 or TRBD2 may supply D (5 bases each). Germline loops: CDR1 SGHTA, CDR2 FQGNSA. Deletions cut 1 base from V and 1 base from J, with 15 bases between. The CDR3 totals 17 residues. In DNA, the CDR3 is TGTGCCAGCAGCTTAGGTAGTGGGGGAAAGGGCACAGATACGCAGTATTTT. It yields the protein CASSLGSGGKGTDTQYF.

This clonotype was observed many times. V gene TRBV5-1 combines with J gene TRBJ2-5; 8 nucleotides match TRBD1. The ends lost 4 bases at V and 2 bases at J; junction bases unmatched: 10. There are 16 residues in the CDR3. Germline CDR1 reads SGHRS; CDR2 reads YFSETQ. The CDR3 nucleotides read TGCGCCAGCAGCATCGGGACAGGCGGTTTACAAGAGACCCAGTACTTC. Translation: CASSIGTGGLQETQYF.